This T cell receptor (beta chain) was identified during a study of blood T cell repertoires in COVID-19. The wider study: COVID-19 samples collected from the United States, Italy and Spain covered acute and convalescent phases.

In the authors' methods: The assay estimated nucleated cells by amplifying reference gene primers. The table came from immunoSEQ multiplex PCR; TCRdb's copy has only in-frame clones and leaves some out. D and trimming come from the DNA, and the V and J calls and clone size come from that table. The table lists about 350,000 clones, around nine tenths of them singletons, with 3.9% in the top ten. The Seattle patients, enrolled during active infection, were followed longitudinally. The CDR3 has 16 residues. With 4 bases removed from V and 6 bases from J, the gap between germline ends came to 22 bases. The germline CDR1 and CDR2 sequences are SGHNT and YYREEE (reference sequence).

The chain carries TRBV5-4 and TRBJ1-1; no clear D. Sequencing used peripheral blood. This sequence was found in a woman in her sixties with COVID-19, enrolled during active disease. The CDR3 DNA reads TGTGCCAGCAGCCTTGGCGGAGGCCCCAACGACGCTGAAGCTTTCTTT. It specifies CASSLGGGPNDAEAFF.